This TCR beta chain stems from a study of shared clonotypes between healthy human individuals. Generated by immunoSEQ multiplex PCR, the TCRdb table keeps only in-frame clones and is missing some. This sample has roughly 2,500,000 clones; 80% to 95% occur once, and the top ten carry 0.36%. This clone has only a few counts. Germline lookup yields CDR1 LGHNA and CDR2 YSLEER. The CDR3 has 15 residues. With 2 bases clipped from V and 4 bases from J, the junction kept 3 bases outside the gene matches. V and J are TRBV4-3 and TRBJ1-5; TRBD1 aligns across 9 bases. The sequenced sample was naive CD4+ T cells from PBMCs. Subset defined: CD45RA+ positively selected. The origin of this receptor is a man aged 18-30 years in good health. Some clones in this sample may be carry-over from other donors' samples. In DNA form, the CDR3 reads TGCGCCAGCAGCCAAACCGACAGGGGGAATCAGCCCCAGCATTTT. Translating gives CASSQTDRGNQPQHF.